Listed here are 30 T cell receptor beta chains from one sample, sequenced in a study of cytomegalovirus exposure and HLA in healthy donors. Primers: 60 Vbeta forward and 13 Jbeta reverse. This table comes from immunoSEQ multiplex PCR, and its TCRdb copy is limited to in-frame clones, with some not included. Of 100,000 to 150,000 clones listed, about 80% were seen once; the top ten hold about 3.9%. Sequencing was done on a sample of PBMCs. These receptors all stem from a woman aged 40 to 50 in good health and CMV-seropositive.

Only one count was recorded for this clone. The chain employs TRBV29-1 and TRBJ1-1; 7 positions match TRBD1. This CDR3 contains 14 residues. Germline CDR1 reads SQVTM; CDR2 reads ANQGSEA. The V gene end was trimmed by 6 bases and the J gene end by 1 base; junction bases not matched to a gene: 8. CDR3 residues: CSVMTGRQNTEAFF. CDR3 DNA: TGCAGCGTCATGACAGGGAGGCAGAACACTGAAGCTTTCTTT.

This clone was counted once. V gene TRBV10-1 combines with J gene TRBJ2-7; a possible D gene is TRBD1 (7 bases). This CDR3 spans 14 amino acids. Trimming removed 4 bases from V and 2 bases from J, with 12 bases in between. Per the germline V gene, CDR1 is WNHNN and CDR2 is SYGVQD (reference sequence). For the CDR3, the DNA is TGCGCCAGCAGTGGCGGGACAGCTACCTACGAGCAGTACTTC. It encodes CASSGGTATYEQYF.

The chain joins TRBV27 to TRBJ2-1; a possible D gene is TRBD2 (5 bases). Per germline, CDR1 MNHEY and CDR2 SMNVEV (reference sequence). V gave up 3 bases and J gave up 4 bases, with 7 bases separating them. CDR3 length: 13 amino acids. CDR3 protein: CASSFGKYNEQFF. CDR3 nucleotides: TGTGCCAGCAGTTTCGGGAAATACAATGAGCAGTTCTTC.

On this clone: An end of the junction does not agree with germline; a read error may underlie this. The identical CDR3 is also encoded by other nucleotide sequences in the sample. The chain links TRBV6-1 to TRBJ2-7, with 8 bases matching TRBD1. The CDR3 has 15 amino acids. CDR1 MNHNS and CDR2 SASEGT come from the germline V gene. Written as DNA, the CDR3 is TGTGCCAGCAATGAAACTCCGGGACAGGCCTACGAGCAGTACTTC. Residues: CASNETPGQAYEQYF.

This clone was observed once. The V and J genes are TRBV7-9 and TRBJ2-5, with 7 bases identical to TRBD1. The J call may be mistaken, given a closer DNA end match to TRBJ2-7. The CDR3 contains 16 residues. Germline-derived CDR1 and CDR2 are SEHNR and FQNEAQ (reference sequence). The CDR3 DNA sequence: TGTGCCAGCAGCTCACCTGGGACAGCCTTTTCCTACGAGCAGTACTTC. Its translation: CASSSPGTAFSYEQYF.

The chain recombines TRBV12-2 with TRBJ2-1; the D segment call TRBD2 is taken from the table without a DNA check. TRBV12-2 is labeled a pseudogene. The CDR3 has 14 residues. The CDR3 region has the DNA TGTGCAAGTCGCCTCCCAAGTCGGTGCAATGAGCAGTTCTTC. Translated, it gives CASRLPSRCNEQFF.

This chain connects TRBV27 to TRBJ2-1; weak D call: TRBD2 (7 bases). The CDR3 length is 14 residues. Germline lookup yields CDR1 MNHEY and CDR2 SMNVEV (reference sequence). Trimming removed 2 bases from V and 8 bases from J, with 13 bases in between. The CDR3 here is CASSLRGGVHEQFF. The CDR3 bases are TGTGCCAGCAGTTTAAGGGGGGGAGTCCATGAGCAGTTCTTC.

The chain has TRBV13 and TRBJ2-7, with TRBD1 matching 8 bases. The trim removed 4 bases at V and 2 bases at J, leaving 4 bases unmatched. This CDR3 contains 14 residues. Germline assignment: CDR1 PRHDT and CDR2 FYEKMQ (reference sequence). CDR3 nucleotide sequence: TGTGCCAGCAGCTCTCGGACAGGGCCCTACGAGCAGTACTTC. It encodes CASSSRTGPYEQYF.

This clone was counted a single time. The genes are TRBV5-6 and TRBJ1-2; no definite D call. Trimming cost V 3 bases and J 8 bases, with 20 bases left between them. CDR3 length: 15 residues. Germline CDR1 and CDR2: SGHDT and YYEEEE. This chain's CDR3 is CASSSRHTGSLGYTF. The CDR3 DNA is TGTGCCAGCAGCTCCCGACATACCGGAAGCCTCGGCTACACCTTC. The variable domain in full, completed from reference TRBV5-6 and TRBJ1-2, reads DAGVTQSPTHLIKTRGQQVTLRCSPKSGHDTVSWYQQALGQGPQFIFQYYEEEERQRGNFPDRFSGHQFPNYSSELNVNALLLGDSALYLCASSSRHTGSLGYTFGSGTRLTVV.

The gene calls are TRBV5-8 and TRBJ1-6; no clear D gene. Germline assignment: CDR1 SGHTS and CDR2 YDEGEE. The CDR3 is made up of 12 amino acids. Trimming left V 4 bases short and J 9 bases short, with 8 bases between. The DNA for the CDR3 is TGTGCCAGCAGCCCCGAGATTTCACCCCTCCACTTT. It yields the protein CASSPEISPLHF.

The rearrangement uses TRBV27 and TRBJ1-1, with D perhaps matching TRBD1 (5 bases). Per germline, CDR1 MNHEY and CDR2 SMNVEV (reference sequence). Trimming stripped 2 bases from V and 1 base from J, with 8 bases between. The CDR3 is 14 residues long. The CDR3 DNA reads as TGTGCCAGCAGTTTAAGAGGACAGAACACTGAAGCTTTCTTT. It specifies CASSLRGQNTEAFF.

The chain joins TRBV6-6 to TRBJ1-2; TRBD1 agrees at 8 bases. The germline V gene has CDR1 MNHNY and CDR2 SVGAGI (reference sequence). The V gene end was trimmed by 2 bases and the J gene end by 10 bases; junction bases not matched to a gene: 12. This CDR3 has 15 amino acids. Here the CDR3 reads CASSYPGTGLSHYTF. The CDR3 DNA reads TGTGCCAGCAGTTACCCCGGGACAGGTCTTTCTCACTACACCTTC.

This chain links TRBV7-9 with TRBJ2-7, with 7 nucleotides matching TRBD2. V lost 1 base and J lost 0; bases outside the gene matches: 3. The CDR3 runs to 15 residues. Germline-derived CDR1 and CDR2 are SEHNR and FQNEAQ (reference sequence). The DNA of the CDR3 is TGTGCCAGCAGCTTAGGCGGGAGTCCCTCCTACGAGCAGTACTTC. It yields the protein CASSLGGSPSYEQYF.

This chain uses TRBV18 with TRBJ1-1, with D uncertain. Germline values: CDR1 KGHSH, CDR2 LQKENI. Trimming cost V 2 bases and J 3 bases, with 7 bases left between them. The CDR3 loop spans 13 amino acids. CDR3: CASSPLGDTEAFF. The CDR3 DNA sequence: TGTGCCAGCTCACCATTGGGAGACACTGAAGCTTTCTTT.

This chain connects TRBV19 to TRBJ1-5; D call uncertain. The CDR3 runs to 14 residues. From germline, CDR1 is LNHDA and CDR2 SQIVND (reference sequence). V lost 5 bases, J lost 1 base, and 9 bases lay in between. CDR3 sequence (DNA): TGTGCCAGTAGTTTGTCGGGGAGCAATCAGCCCCAGCATTTT. Translating it yields CASSLSGSNQPQHF. The full variable domain, with the rest looked up from reference TRBV19 and TRBJ1-5, is DGGITQSPKYLFRKEGQNVTLSCEQNLNHDAMYWYRQDPGQGLRLIYYSQIVNDFQKGDIAEGYSVSREKKESFPLTVTSAQKNPTAFYLCASSLSGSNQPQHFGDGTRLSIL.

The chain couples TRBV5-1 to TRBJ1-2; 11 bases fit TRBD1. Germline-derived CDR1 and CDR2 are SGHRS and YFSETQ. The CDR3 is 16 amino acids. V shed 4 bases and J 4 bases; nucleotides not matched to a gene: 9. The CDR3 coding sequence is TGCGCCAGCAGCCCCGGACAGGGGGCGACCCTCTATGGCTACACCTTC. Amino acid sequence: CASSPGQGATLYGYTF.

Only a few counts were recorded for this clone. V gene TRBV6-1 combines with J gene TRBJ1-5; tentative D call: TRBD1 (6 bases). CDR3 length equals 15 residues. The V gene's germline CDR1 is MNHNS and CDR2 SASEGT. Deletions cut 6 bases from V and 2 bases from J, with 14 bases between. The CDR3 reads CASSVDRIGNQPQHF. The CDR3 DNA reads TGTGCCAGCAGCGTCGACAGGATTGGCAATCAGCCCCAGCATTTT.

The rearrangement uses TRBV6-5 and TRBJ2-3; perhaps TRBD2 as D (5 bases). Germline CDR1 reads MNHEY; CDR2 reads SVGAGI. Trimming removed 5 bases from V and 1 base from J, with 13 bases in between. CDR3 size: 15 residues. For the CDR3, the DNA is TGTGCCAGCAGTCGGTTCCCCGGGGGCACAGATACGCAGTATTTT. Protein sequence: CASSRFPGGTDTQYF.

The V gene is TRBV27, the J gene TRBJ2-3; 11 bases map to TRBD2. This CDR3 spans 16 amino acids. Germline V CDR1 and CDR2: MNHEY, SMNVEV (reference sequence). The J segment lost 2 bases and the V segment lost 3 bases, leaving 4 bases of the junction unmatched. CDR3 coding DNA: TGTGCCAGCAGTTTGACTAGCGGGACTCACACAGATACGCAGTATTTT. Translation gives CASSLTSGTHTDTQYF.

The chain has TRBV6-4 and TRBJ2-3; 12 nucleotides align to TRBD2. The germline V gene has CDR1 MRHNA and CDR2 SNTAGT. V was pared by 4 bases and J by 5 bases, with 4 bases of the junction left unmatched. The length of the CDR3 is 15 residues. Here the CDR3 reads CASSGLAGAGDTQYF. In nucleotides, the CDR3 is TGTGCCAGCAGTGGACTAGCGGGAGCGGGAGATACGCAGTATTTT.

The DNA for the CDR3 is TGCGCCAGCAGCTTGGTCACTAACACAGATACGCAGTATTTT. Its translation is CASSLVTNTDTQYF. The V gene is TRBV5-1, the J gene TRBJ2-3; D gene ambiguous. CDR3 length equals 14 residues. V lost 0 bases, J lost 2 bases, and 7 bases lay in between. Germline lookup yields CDR1 SGHRS and CDR2 YFSETQ. The whole variable domain, filled in from reference TRBV5-1 and TRBJ2-3, reads KAGVTQTPRYLIKTRGQQVTLSCSPISGHRSVSWYQQTPGQGLQFLFEYFSETQRNKGNFPGRFSGRQFSNSRSEMNVSTLELGDSALYLCASSLVTNTDTQYFGPGTRLTVL.

A few counts support this clone. V and J are TRBV27 and TRBJ1-5; D is perhaps TRBD1 (6 bases). Germline V lookup: CDR1 MNHEY, CDR2 SMNVEV (reference sequence). V lost 4 bases, J lost 4 bases, and 11 bases lay in between. The CDR3 is 14 amino acids. The CDR3 here is CASSSQGSNQPQHF. CDR3 DNA: TGTGCCAGCAGTTCCCAGGGGAGTAATCAGCCCCAGCATTTT.

The V and J genes are TRBV7-9 and TRBJ1-2, with D possibly TRBD1 on 6 matching bases. CDR3 length: 12 amino acids. Trimming took 1 base from V and 8 from J, leaving 8 bases between them. Germline CDR1 SEHNR, CDR2 FQNEAQ (reference sequence). CDR3 sequence reads: CASSLEGGGYTF. DNA for the CDR3: TGTGCCAGCAGCTTAGAGGGGGGGGGCTACACCTTC.

This clone was observed a few times. This sequence joins TRBV6-5 and TRBJ1-2; 8 positions match TRBD1. Germline V gives CDR1 MNHEY, CDR2 SVGAGI. The CDR3 is 14 residues long. V shed 6 bases and J 7 bases; nucleotides not matched to a gene: 10. Written as DNA, the CDR3 is TGTGCCAGCAGCTCGTCGACAGGGGAGAGTGGCTACACCTTC. Translation gives CASSSSTGESGYTF.

This clone was recorded once. V is TRBV7-6 and J is TRBJ1-2; D remains unclear. The CDR3 contains 13 residues. Trimming pared 7 bases from V and 8 bases from J, leaving 17 bases between. Germline V gives CDR1 SGHVS, CDR2 FNYEAQ. CDR3: CASISPGSEGYTF. CDR3 DNA sequence: TGTGCCAGCATCTCGCCGGGTTCTGAGGGCTACACCTTC.

This chain joins TRBV6-6 and TRBJ2-3, with 9 bases lining up with TRBD1. The CDR3 is 14 amino acids. Germline loops: CDR1 MNHNY, CDR2 SVGAGI (reference sequence). V gave up 5 bases and J gave up 3 bases; unmatched junction bases: 3. CDR3 DNA: TGTGCCAGCAGTGGACAGGGGTTAACAGATACGCAGTATTTT. Translation gives CASSGQGLTDTQYF.

The chain employs TRBV29-1 and TRBJ1-2; 9 bases fit TRBD1. With 3 bases clipped from V and 7 bases from J, the junction kept 3 bases outside the gene matches. Germline-derived CDR1 and CDR2 are SQVTM and ANQGSEA. CDR3 length: 12 residues. CDR3 sequence reads: CSVDRTGAGYTF. CDR3 DNA sequence: TGCAGCGTTGATCGGACAGGGGCTGGCTACACCTTC.

The chain uses TRBV28 and TRBJ1-1; D unclear. Germline V CDR1 and CDR2: MDHEN, SYDVKM. This CDR3 has 15 amino acids. The V end was cut by 3 bases, the J end by 1 base, with 12 bases between. DNA of the CDR3: TGTGCCAGCAGTTTCCTACGACTGAGGAACACTGAAGCTTTCTTT. Protein product: CASSFLRLRNTEAFF.

V and J are TRBV5-6 and TRBJ2-3; 10 bases are a match to TRBD1. Germline CDR1 and CDR2: SGHDT and YYEEEE. V lost 4 bases to trimming and J lost 3 bases; unmatched junction nucleotides: 11. The CDR3 spans 17 residues. CDR3 residues: CASSQTGTGVRTDTQYF. For the CDR3, the DNA is TGTGCCAGCAGCCAGACCGGGACAGGGGTGAGGACAGATACGCAGTATTTT. The full variable domain, its missing parts supplied by reference TRBV5-6 and TRBJ2-3, is DAGVTQSPTHLIKTRGQQVTLRCSPKSGHDTVSWYQQALGQGPQFIFQYYEEEERQRGNFPDRFSGHQFPNYSSELNVNALLLGDSALYLCASSQTGTGVRTDTQYFGPGTRLTVL.

The chain joins TRBV14 to TRBJ1-2, with D perhaps matching TRBD1 (5 bases). The V gene's germline CDR1 is SGHDN and CDR2 FVKESK. The CDR3 totals 12 residues. Between the trimmed V and J ends, which lost 1 base and 6 bases, there was a span of 6 bases. The CDR3 loop reads CASSQGGDGYTF. The CDR3 region has the DNA TGTGCCAGCAGCCAAGGGGGCGATGGCTACACCTTC.